This T cell receptor (beta chain) was captured by sequencing in a study of cytomegalovirus exposure and HLA in healthy donors. CDR1 is SGHKS and CDR2 is YYEKEE in the germline V gene (reference sequence). The CDR3 has 15 amino acids. V was clipped by 3 bases and J by 6 bases; unmatched bases: 8. The PCR employed 60 Vbeta primers together with 13 Jbeta primers. The assay was immunoSEQ multiplex PCR, and TCRdb's table has in-frame clones only and misses some. The table has about 50,000 clones, around three quarters seen once. Of note for this clone: No antigen is known for it.

Findings of the study overall: Data from an earlier analysis indicated that most TCR beta V segments were productive either about 90% or about 30% of the time.

Input material: PBMCs. The J gene is TRBJ1-1, the V gene TRBV5-5; 10 bases line up with TRBD1. This clonotype originated in a man aged 25 to 40 in good health and CMV-seropositive. As DNA, the CDR3 is TGTGCCAGCAGCTGGGGGGACAGGGGATCGGCTGAAGCTTTCTTT. Its protein is CASSWGDRGSAEAFF.